A selection of T cell receptor beta chains follows, all from one sample in a study of human T cells and chemical hapten exposure. TCRdb redid the calling of the RACE reads with MiXCR, one entry per CDR3 protein. The sample has 380,000 or so distinct CDR3 sequences, around 5% seen once; the top ten hold over 6.5%. Sequences were derived from whole blood, sampled in connection with sensitization to the hapten diphenylcyclopropenone (DPC). These receptors were obtained from a woman in her late teens or twenties with alopecia areata. Some clones in this sample may be carry-over from other donors' samples. Each CDR3 is given with its conserved first and last residue. Fields, in order: D gene, J gene, clone size, V gene, CDR3 DNA, CDR3 protein. D genes are given only for firm matches. Clone size appears in some rows only: once, few, many, or a class for an expanded clone.

>.|TRBJ2-7|.|TRBV4-3
TGCGCCAGCAGCCAAGATTGGGGCAGGGACGAGCAGTACTTC
CASSQDWGRDEQYF
>.|TRBJ1-5|many|TRBV2
TGTGCCAGTACCGGGGAGGGTTATCAGCCCCAGCATTTT
CASTGEGYQPQHF
>TRBD1|TRBJ1-2|.|TRBV15
TGTGCCACCAGACAGGGGGCCCAAGTGAACTATGGCTACACCTTC
CATRQGAQVNYGYTF
>TRBD1|TRBJ1-2|.|TRBV6-5
TGTGCCAGCAGTTACATGGGACAGGACTATGGCTACACCTTC
CASSYMGQDYGYTF
>.|TRBJ2-6|.|TRBV27
TGTGCCAGCAGTTCCCCCAGGGAAACTGGGGCCAACGTCCTGACTTTC
CASSSPRETGANVLTF
>.|TRBJ1-1|few|TRBV11-2
TGTGCCAGCAGCTTATCAAGAGGACGGCGGAACACTGAAGCTTTCTTT
CASSLSRGRRNTEAFF
>.|TRBJ2-3|.|TRBV27
TGTGCCAGCAGTACCCTTATAGGAGATACGCAGTATTTT
CASSTLIGDTQYF
>.|TRBJ2-3|many|TRBV3-1
TGTGCCAGCAGCCCCGGGACCGCGGTCCATACGCAGTATTTT
CASSPGTAVHTQYF
>TRBD2|TRBJ2-1|.|TRBV10-3
TGTGCCACCGGACTAGCGGACCCCAATGAGCAGTTCTTC
CATGLADPNEQFF
>.|TRBJ1-6|many|TRBV15
TGTGCCACCAGCAGAGGCGACTCGAGCTCCTATAATTCACCCCTCCACTTT
CATSRGDSSSYNSPLHF
>TRBD2|TRBJ2-3|.|TRBV2
TGTGCCAGCAGTCGACTAGCGGGGGGGCCGAATACGCAGTATTTT
CASSRLAGGPNTQYF
>TRBD1|TRBJ1-6|many|TRBV20-1
TGCAGTGCCCCGGACAGGGAGTATAATTCACCCCTCCACTTT
CSAPDREYNSPLHF
>TRBD1|TRBJ2-5|.|TRBV20-1
TGCAGTGCGGTACAGGGGGTGGAGACCCAGTACTTC
CSAVQGVETQYF
>TRBD1|TRBJ2-5|few|TRBV5-1
TGCGCCAGCAGCTCGCTCCAGGGGACAGGGCAAGAGACCCAGTACTTC
CASSSLQGTGQETQYF
>.|TRBJ2-2|few|TRBV5-1
TGCGCCAGCAGCTTTGAAGGGGCTACCACCGGGGAGCTGTTTTTT
CASSFEGATTGELFF
>.|TRBJ2-1|.|TRBV4-3
TGCGCCAGCAGCCAAGAAATATCCAAGTCTTGGGGGGCCCCGGGCGATGAGCAGTTCTTC
CASSQEISKSWGAPGDEQFF
>TRBD1|TRBJ1-1|many|TRBV11-2
TGTGCCAGCAGCTTACGGACAGGATGGGCCACTGAAGCTTTCTTT
CASSLRTGWATEAFF
>.|TRBJ1-3|.|TRBV10-3
TGTGCCATCAGCGCCCAGTGGGGGGCTGGAAACACCATATATTTT
CAISAQWGAGNTIYF
>TRBD2|TRBJ2-7|few|TRBV7-9
TGTGCCAGCAGCTCCCGGACTAGCGGGGACGAGCAGTACTTC
CASSSRTSGDEQYF
>TRBD1|TRBJ1-2|.|TRBV20-1
TGCAGTGCTAGAGATAACAGGGGTTATGGAGGCTACACCTTC
CSARDNRGYGGYTF
>TRBD1|TRBJ2-3|.|TRBV6-2/TRBV6-3
TGTGCCAGCAGAGGAACAGGGGGCGCAATGTCCGATACGCAGTATTTT
CASRGTGGAMSDTQYF
>.|TRBJ1-1|many|TRBV6-2/TRBV6-3
TGTGCCAGCAGTTACTACAAGAACACTGAAGCTTTCTTT
CASSYYKNTEAFF
>.|TRBJ1-2|.|TRBV4-2
TGTGCCAGCAGCCAAGCCGGAAACTATGGCTACACCTTC
CASSQAGNYGYTF
>.|TRBJ1-1|many|TRBV12-5
TGTGCTAGTGGTTTCCTATCCGGGACAGAAGCTTTCTTT
CASGFLSGTEAFF
>.|TRBJ1-4|.|TRBV7-9
TGTGCCAGCAGCTTAGAACAGGGCCGTGAAAAACTGTTTTTT
CASSLEQGREKLFF
>.|TRBJ1-2|few|TRBV4-2
TGTGCCAGCAGCCAAGACGGTCGGGAGGAGAAAGGCTACACCTTC
CASSQDGREEKGYTF
>.|TRBJ2-3|.|TRBV6-6
TGTGCCAGCAGTTACCGGGCTATCACAGATACGCAGTATTTT
CASSYRAITDTQYF
>TRBD1|TRBJ2-5|many|TRBV3-1
TGTGCCAGCAGCCAAGACGGACAGGGTCAAGAGACCCAGTACTTC
CASSQDGQGQETQYF
>.|TRBJ2-5|many|TRBV7-2
TGTGCCAGCAGCTTAGTGGGCCTCCCAAGGGGGGGAGAGACCCAGTACTTC
CASSLVGLPRGGETQYF
>.|TRBJ1-2|few|TRBV5-1
TGCGCCAGCAGTACCCCCGGGGCTACTAACTATGGCTACACCTTC
CASSTPGATNYGYTF
>.|TRBJ2-4|few|TRBV6-5
TGTGCCAGCAGTCCAAGCACAGGGATAGCCAAAAACATTCAGTACTTC
CASSPSTGIAKNIQYF
>.|TRBJ2-5|many|TRBV7-2
TGTGCCAGCAGCTATAACCCGGAGACCCAGTACTTC
CASSYNPETQYF
>.|TRBJ2-1|few|TRBV19
TGTGCCAGTAGTCTTGACAGCGCGGGGATTTACAATGAGCAGTTCTTC
CASSLDSAGIYNEQFF
>TRBD2|TRBJ2-2|few|TRBV7-2
TGTGCCAGCAGCTTAGCGCCTAGCGGTGTTAACACCGGGGAGCTGTTTTTT
CASSLAPSGVNTGELFF
>.|TRBJ2-3|few|TRBV4-1
TGCGCCAGCAGCCGGGGTGACAGGCAGAATACGCAGTATTTT
CASSRGDRQNTQYF
>TRBD2|TRBJ2-5|few|TRBV11-2
TGTGCCAGCAGCTTAGGTCGGGGGGGTGCAGAGACCCAGTACTTC
CASSLGRGGAETQYF
>.|TRBJ2-3|many|TRBV6-4
TGTGCCAGCAGTGACGGGACTGACACAGATACGCAGTATTTT
CASSDGTDTDTQYF
>.|TRBJ1-4|.|TRBV10-3
TGTGCCATCAGTGCCCAGGCTGGAGACGGGGAAAAACTGTTTTTT
CAISAQAGDGEKLFF
>.|TRBJ2-4|few|TRBV3-1
TGTGCCAGCAGCCAAGATAACGGCCCCCAGTACTTC
CASSQDNGPQYF
>.|TRBJ2-3|many|TRBV27
TGTGCCAGCAGTTTATATTGGGCAGATACGCAGTATTTT
CASSLYWADTQYF
>.|TRBJ2-2|few|TRBV12-3/TRBV12-4
TGTGCCAGCAGTTTCCGGGCCCAGGGCACCGGGGAGCTGTTTTTT
CASSFRAQGTGELFF
>.|TRBJ2-1|few|TRBV20-1
TGCAGTGCTAGTACAGGGTACAATGAGCAGTTCTTC
CSASTGYNEQFF
>TRBD1|TRBJ2-5|many|TRBV7-6
TGTGCCAGCAGGGATAGGACAGGGAGAAGAGAGACCCAGTACTTC
CASRDRTGRRETQYF
>.|TRBJ1-5|few|TRBV28
TGTGCCAGCAGTTTAACCCCCCCGGGTTATAGCAATCAGCCCCAGCATTTT
CASSLTPPGYSNQPQHF
>TRBD1|TRBJ2-2|many|TRBV10-3
TGTGCCATCAGTGTTGTGGACAGGGGGCATGGCGGGGAGCTGTTTTTT
CAISVVDRGHGGELFF
>.|TRBJ2-2|many|TRBV12-3/TRBV12-4
TGTGCCAGCAGTCCCACCGAGGCGAGGGGGGAGCTGTTTTTT
CASSPTEARGELFF
>.|TRBJ2-7|.|TRBV12-3/TRBV12-4
TGTGCCAGCAGTTTGTGGGGAGCCGGCAACGAGCAGTACTTC
CASSLWGAGNEQYF
>.|TRBJ2-3|few|TRBV7-2
TGTGCCAGCAGCTTCCAGGGGTCACAAGATACGCAGTATTTT
CASSFQGSQDTQYF
>.|TRBJ2-5|many|TRBV6-5
TGTGCCAGCAGTTACGGGGGAGAGACCCAGTACTTC
CASSYGGETQYF
>.|TRBJ1-5|.|TRBV11-3
TGTGCCGGGGGACCGCTGTATAGCAATCAGCCCCAGCATTTT
CAGGPLYSNQPQHF
>.|TRBJ2-7|many|TRBV4-1
TGCGCCAGCAGCCGCGGGGGCGCGGCCAGGGACGAGCAGTACTTC
CASSRGGAARDEQYF
>.|TRBJ2-3|many|TRBV27
TGTGCCAGCAGTTTATACCCGTACTTGGATACGCAGTATTTT
CASSLYPYLDTQYF
>.|TRBJ2-3|many|TRBV4-1
TGCGCCAGCAGCCAAGAGATAAGGGAAGATACGCAGTATTTT
CASSQEIREDTQYF